A selection of T cell receptor beta chains follows, all from one sample in a study of T cells expressing NK-cell markers. From its re-call of the 5' RACE reads, TCRdb lists each CDR3 protein once, without DNA. The listing contains about 390,000 distinct CDR3 sequences. Sequencing was done on a sample of blood T cells: a sorted CD56 or NKG2C T cell subset, CD4+ or CD8+ T cells, or bulk PBMC T cells (not recorded which). Receptors were obtained from a woman aged 50 to 60 in good health. CDR3s include the opening cysteine and the closing phenylalanine or tryptophan.

TRBV28,14,TRBJ2-3,CASSFSTFTDTQYF
TRBV6-1,15,TRBJ2-1,CASSDNLAGYNEQFF
TRBV2,13,TRBJ2-5,CASRRQQQETQYF
TRBV24-1,14,TRBJ2-3,CATSDFPGEDTQYF
TRBV6-5,15,TRBJ2-3,CASGRVFTRADTQYF
TRBV20-1,15,TRBJ1-3,CSALGRGTAGNTIYF
TRBV24-1,13,TRBJ2-3,CATSEQEQDTQYF
TRBV12-3/TRBV12-4,20,TRBJ2-2,CASTADPWWTGGQRTGELFF
TRBV15,16,TRBJ1-3,CATSRERFGSGNTIYF
TRBV28,15,TRBJ2-5,CASSTSGTPRETQYF
TRBV5-5,15,TRBJ2-5,CASSLDPGQWGTQYF
TRBV4-1,16,TRBJ2-1,CASTPNSAEPYNEQFF
TRBV15,12,TRBJ2-3,CATSRWVDTQYF
TRBV9,14,TRBJ1-2,CASSVVPDKYGYTF
TRBV10-3,15,TRBJ2-2,CAITGTSGNTGELFF
TRBV20-1,16,TRBJ2-1,CSAREGPGAEAYEQFF
TRBV15,14,TRBJ2-2,CATSNWDSYGELFF
TRBV20-1,14,TRBJ2-1,CSAISGRAIDEQFF
TRBV4-1,14,TRBJ2-1,CASSQALARDEQFF
TRBV5-1,16,TRBJ2-1,CASSLGPLAGSNEQFF
TRBV12-3/TRBV12-4,14,TRBJ2-1,CASSIRTNYNEQFF
TRBV3-1,14,TRBJ2-1,CASSVKPIRTGQFF
TRBV4-1,16,TRBJ2-3,CASSQDWLAETDTQYF
TRBV11-3,13,TRBJ2-1,CASRTLGDNEQFF
TRBV19,14,TRBJ2-1,CASSPRAPYNEQFF
TRBV9,13,TRBJ2-1,CASSVDRWNEQFF
TRBV7-3,15,TRBJ2-5,CASSLRGLGGETQYF
TRBV25-1,13,TRBJ1-2,CASSGQGLHGYTF
TRBV5-6,18,TRBJ2-2,CASSDNYRGLWNTGELFF
TRBV12-5,13,TRBJ2-7,CASGLVGVNEQYF
TRBV5-6,14,TRBJ1-1,CASSPLVRNTEAFF
TRBV5-6,18,TRBJ1-1,CASSHNPVFGTMNTEAFF
TRBV3-1,14,TRBJ2-3,CASSQASASDTQYF
TRBV10-2,11,TRBJ2-4,CASSEWEIQYF
TRBV6-6,13,TRBJ2-7,CASTPRDPGQRYF
TRBV18,15,TRBJ1-1,CASSPQQGGRTEAFF
TRBV24-1,15,TRBJ2-2,CATSDLGGKSGELFF
TRBV12-3/TRBV12-4,14,TRBJ2-7,CASSFVAGSIEQYF
TRBV29-1,12,TRBJ2-1,CSAMNPPYEQFF
TRBV10-1,12,TRBJ2-3,CATGTGTDTQYF
TRBV5-5,16,TRBJ2-5,CASSRTSGRLAETQYF
TRBV12-3/TRBV12-4,16,TRBJ1-1,CASSLGQEGPNTEAFF
TRBV20-1,12,TRBJ2-1,CSARVLAREQFF
TRBV20-1,13,TRBJ2-1,CSAPKAGTNEQFF
TRBV3-1,14,TRBJ2-5,CASSPHLEQETQYF